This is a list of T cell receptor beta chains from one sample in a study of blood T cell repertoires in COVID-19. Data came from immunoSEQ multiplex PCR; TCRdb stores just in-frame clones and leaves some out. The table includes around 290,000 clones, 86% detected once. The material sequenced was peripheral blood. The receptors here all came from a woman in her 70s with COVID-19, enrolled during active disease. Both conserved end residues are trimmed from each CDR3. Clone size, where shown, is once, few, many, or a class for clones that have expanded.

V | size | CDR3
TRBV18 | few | ASSLSSPLGGSYEQY
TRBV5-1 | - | ASSDSPGTSRTGELF
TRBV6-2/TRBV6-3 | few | ASSGRQGLRAPEAF
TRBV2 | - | ASSERTGSSEAF
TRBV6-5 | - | ASSYSPDYLQETQY
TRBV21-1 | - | ASNPTGLKETQY
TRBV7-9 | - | ASSPRVRPSYNEQF
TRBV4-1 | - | ASSQPSAGGNQPQH
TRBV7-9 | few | ASSLVGAYEQY
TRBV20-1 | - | SANTQY
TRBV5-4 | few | ASSLGGGDSQPQH
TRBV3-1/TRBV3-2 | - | ASSQYSGGALTDTQY
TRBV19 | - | ASSILEGTGGGQPQH
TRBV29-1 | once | SVVFTGELF
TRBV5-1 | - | ASSQSLTNYGYT
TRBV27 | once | ASSLSVTGLVTGELF
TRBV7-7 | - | ASSSDRGNEQF
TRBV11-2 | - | ASSRDRAEAF
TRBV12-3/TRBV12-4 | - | ASRRQGIPEAF
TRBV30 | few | AQYRDIDF
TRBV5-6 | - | ASSLREAVYGYT
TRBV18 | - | ASSPQGQGDYGYT
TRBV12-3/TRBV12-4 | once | ASSDPSHGCYT
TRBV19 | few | ASRLQGAFSTDTQY
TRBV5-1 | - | ASSPQQGAGSPLH
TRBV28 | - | ASSLRETEAF
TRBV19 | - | ASSITDYGYT
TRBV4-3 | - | ASSQDQGGGDSNNEQF
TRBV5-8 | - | ASPFLAGDPRWAKETQY
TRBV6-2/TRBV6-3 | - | ASSSTGNYGYT
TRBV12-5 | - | ASRQGGLNEQF
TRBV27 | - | ASSPPGRADTEAF